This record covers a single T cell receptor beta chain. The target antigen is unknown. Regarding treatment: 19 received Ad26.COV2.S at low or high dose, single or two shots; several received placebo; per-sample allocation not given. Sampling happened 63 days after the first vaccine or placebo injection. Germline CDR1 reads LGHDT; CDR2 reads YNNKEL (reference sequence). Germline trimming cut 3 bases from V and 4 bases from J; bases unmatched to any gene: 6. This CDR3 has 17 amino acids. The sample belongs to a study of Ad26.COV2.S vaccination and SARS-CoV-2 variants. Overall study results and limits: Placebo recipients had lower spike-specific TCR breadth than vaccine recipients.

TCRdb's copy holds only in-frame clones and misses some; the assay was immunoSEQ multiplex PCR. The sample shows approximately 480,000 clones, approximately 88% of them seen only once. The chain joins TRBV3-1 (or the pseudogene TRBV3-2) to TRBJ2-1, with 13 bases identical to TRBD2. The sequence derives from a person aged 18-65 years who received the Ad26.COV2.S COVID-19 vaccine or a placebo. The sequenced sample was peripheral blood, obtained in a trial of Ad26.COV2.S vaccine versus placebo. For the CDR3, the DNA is TGTGCCAGCAGCCACGGACTAGCGGGAGTCGGGTACAATGAGCAGTTCTTC. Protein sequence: CASSHGLAGVGYNEQFF.